Listed below are T cell receptor beta chains from one sample, sequenced in a study of vaccination and CD4 T cells after COVID-19. TCRdb re-analysed the PCR reads in MiXCR, keeping a single row per CDR3 protein. In the table there are tens of thousands of distinct CDR3 sequences, approximately 40% of which are singletons. No antigen has been assigned to these receptors. Sequencing was performed on CD4+ T cells from blood, cultured in vitro. The receptors were sampled from a human donor who had recovered from COVID-19. CDR3s include the opening cysteine and the closing phenylalanine or tryptophan. The order of the fields is J gene, clone size, D gene, V gene, CDR3 DNA, CDR3 protein. A D gene is named only where the DNA matches it firmly. Not every row has a clone size; where given, it reads once, few, many or a size class.

TRBJ2-7 . TRBD1 TRBV6-5 TGTGCCAGCAGTTACTCAGGGACAGGGGGCCCTCTCGAGCAGTACTTC CASSYSGTGGPLEQYF
TRBJ1-6 few . TRBV6-1 TGTGCCAGCAGCTTCGACCCAGGGAGGGATTCACCCCTCCACTTT CASSFDPGRDSPLHF
TRBJ2-3 . TRBD1 TRBV29-1 TGCAGCGTTGAAGGAGTCAGGGGGATGGCAGATACGCAGTATTTT CSVEGVRGMADTQYF
TRBJ1-3 few . TRBV15 TGTGCCACCAGCAGAGGGGAGTCTGGAAACACCATATATTTT CATSRGESGNTIYF
TRBJ2-7 few . TRBV7-8 TGTGCCAGCAGCTTCATCTACGAGCAGTACTTC CASSFIYEQYF
TRBJ2-5 few TRBD2 TRBV20-1 TGCAGTGCTAGATACTCCGGGACTAGACGTCAAGAGACCCAGTACTTC CSARYSGTRRQETQYF
TRBJ1-2 few . TRBV11-2 TGTGCCAGCAGCCTATTAGGAGATCGGACAGTCTATGGCTACACCTTC CASSLLGDRTVYGYTF
TRBJ1-1 few TRBD1 TRBV20-1 TGCAGTGCTAGAGGGACAGGTGGCACTGAAGCTTTCTTT CSARGTGGTEAFF
TRBJ1-1 . . TRBV6-5 TGTGCCAGCAGTTACCCCCCTGAAGCTTTCTTT CASSYPPEAFF
TRBJ2-7 few . TRBV11-2 TGTGCCAGCAGCTTAGGGGTCGCCTACGAGCAGTACTTC CASSLGVAYEQYF
TRBJ2-3 . TRBD1 TRBV28 TGTGCCAGCAGTTTGGGCAGGGGGCACACAGATACGCAGTATTTT CASSLGRGHTDTQYF
TRBJ2-1 . . TRBV7-6 TGTGCCAGCAGCGTAGCCGGACTAAAACTTGGGTGGGACAATGAGCAGTTCTTC CASSVAGLKLGWDNEQFF
TRBJ1-6 few . TRBV29-1 TGCAGCGGTCCAGGTGTCTCTTCACCCCTCCACTTT CSGPGVSSPLHF
TRBJ2-7 few . TRBV19 TGTGCCAGTAGTAGAGACGGGAGCGCTTGGTACGAGCAGTACTTC CASSRDGSAWYEQYF
TRBJ2-1 . TRBD2 TRBV19 TGTGCCAGTAGTCGTGGACTAGCGAGCACCTACAATGAGCAGTTCTTC CASSRGLASTYNEQFF
TRBJ2-6 . . TRBV27 TGTGCCAGCAGTTTAATGTTCGGGACCCTCGGTTTTGGGGCCAACGTCCTGACTTTC CASSLMFGTLGFGANVLTF
TRBJ2-5 medium-sized . TRBV28 TGTGCCAGCACCGTCACAGGATACCAAGAGACCCAGTACTTC CASTVTGYQETQYF
TRBJ1-4 few TRBD1 TRBV6-1 TGTGCCAGCAGTGAGGCGCAGGACAGGGATACACTGTTTTTT CASSEAQDRDTLFF
TRBJ2-2 once . TRBV28 TGTGCCACCGAGGTTCGGAACACCGGGGAGCTGTTTTTT CATEVRNTGELFF
TRBJ1-6 . . TRBV10-3 TGTGCCATCCGGGCGCCAGCCAGTGATTCACCCCTCCACTTT CAIRAPASDSPLHF
TRBJ2-6 . TRBD1 TRBV2 TGTGCCAGCGGCCTGGACAGGGCTGGGGCCAACGTCCTGACTTTC CASGLDRAGANVLTF